This T cell receptor (beta chain) originates from a study of radiation and T cells in renal cell carcinoma. After removal of 7 bases from V and 2 bases from J, the junction contained 9 bases not matched to a gene. This CDR3 has 15 amino acids. Per germline, CDR1 SNHLY and CDR2 FYNNEI. The time point denotes: blood 2 weeks post-SBRT. Treatment indicated: 15 Gy SBRT to primary tumor, nephrectomy 4 weeks later. The tumor was a clear cell renal cell carcinoma. Clones were sequenced by immunoSEQ multiplex PCR, and TCRdb holds only the in-frame ones, with some missing. In the table there are about 130,000 clones, around 90% of which are singletons.

The sequence came from a woman between 70 and 85 years old with renal cell carcinoma. Source: blood, taken from a patient whose treatment included radiotherapy and nephrectomy. The rearrangement joins TRBV2 to TRBJ2-3; TRBD2 matches 7 bases. DNA for the CDR3: TGTGCCAGCAAAATACTAGCGACTGACACAGATACGCAGTATTTT. Translating it yields CASKILATDTDTQYF.